This T cell receptor beta chain originates from a study of blood T cell repertoires in COVID-19. This CDR3 spans 15 amino acids. V lost 6 bases and J lost 1; bases outside the gene matches: 5. From germline, CDR1 is MNHEY and CDR2 SVGAGI. Authors' methods: Estimation of nucleated cell counts was performed using reference gene primer amplification. Some clones are missing from TCRdb's copy, which holds only in-frame ones; the method was immunoSEQ multiplex PCR. V and J calls and clone size are given by that table; D and trimming were obtained from the DNA. The sample yields 200,000 to 250,000 clones, 75% to 90% seen once.

This sequence originates from a man aged 55 to 69 who had recovered from COVID-19. The sequenced sample consisted of peripheral blood. V is TRBV6-5 and J is TRBJ2-7; 11 bases are shared with TRBD2. The DNA of the CDR3 is TGTGCCAGCAGCCTATCTAGCGGGGGGTCCTACGAGCAGTACTTC. Amino acid sequence: CASSLSSGGSYEQYF.